This T cell receptor (beta chain) was sequenced for a study of beta chain features in type 1 diabetes. At the level of the study: Cell yields, gender and age were comparable in patients and healthy donors. Study findings and constraints: Cells carrying high TCR expression could end up over-represented when cDNA is sequenced. When VDJ junctions were examined, type 1 diabetes patients showed fewer insertions and more deletions. TCRB CDR3 length was moderately but significantly reduced in all four CD4+ subsets of Type 1 diabetes patients.

The entirety of the isolated RNA underwent reverse transcription, so expressed TCRB transcripts were sequenced. This table comes from immunoSEQ multiplex PCR, and its TCRdb copy is limited to in-frame clones, with some not included. The sample records hundreds of thousands of clones, approximately 30% being singletons. A few counts support this clone. Its antigen is unknown. The source of this sequence is a man between 18 and 29 years old in good health. The sequencing sample was made of naive CD4+ T cells from blood.

The CDR3 coding sequence is TGTGCCAGCAGCAGACTAGCGGGTTCCTACAATGAGCAGTTCTTC. Its translation: CASSRLAGSYNEQFF. This chain connects TRBV11-2 to TRBJ2-1, with 10 positions matching TRBD2. V shed 5 bases, J shed 1 base, and the junction held 2 bases outside the gene matches. The V gene's germline CDR1 is SGHAT and CDR2 FQNNGV. The CDR3 runs 15 residues.